This T cell receptor beta chain was sequenced in a study of cytomegalovirus exposure and HLA in healthy donors. PCR primers comprised 60 Vbeta and 13 Jbeta primers. Data came from immunoSEQ multiplex PCR; TCRdb stores just in-frame clones and leaves some out. Of approximately 170,000 clones listed, 65% to 85% are singletons. Findings and caveats of the study: Near-uniform donor sequencing depth was presumed by presence/absence analyses.

In regard to this clone: The antigen remains undetermined.

CDR1 and CDR2 from the germline V gene are LNHDA and SQIVND (reference sequence). J lost 1 base, V lost 6 bases, and 3 bases had no gene match. The CDR3 sequence is 17 residues long. This receptor was obtained from a woman between 45 and 60 years old in good health and CMV-seropositive. Sequenced: PBMCs. The rearrangement links TRBV19 to TRBJ2-6; 13 bases agree with TRBD2. CDR3 coding DNA: TGTGCCAGTAGCCGACTAGCGGGGGGATCTGGGGCCAACGTCCTGACTTTC. Amino acids: CASSRLAGGSGANVLTF.